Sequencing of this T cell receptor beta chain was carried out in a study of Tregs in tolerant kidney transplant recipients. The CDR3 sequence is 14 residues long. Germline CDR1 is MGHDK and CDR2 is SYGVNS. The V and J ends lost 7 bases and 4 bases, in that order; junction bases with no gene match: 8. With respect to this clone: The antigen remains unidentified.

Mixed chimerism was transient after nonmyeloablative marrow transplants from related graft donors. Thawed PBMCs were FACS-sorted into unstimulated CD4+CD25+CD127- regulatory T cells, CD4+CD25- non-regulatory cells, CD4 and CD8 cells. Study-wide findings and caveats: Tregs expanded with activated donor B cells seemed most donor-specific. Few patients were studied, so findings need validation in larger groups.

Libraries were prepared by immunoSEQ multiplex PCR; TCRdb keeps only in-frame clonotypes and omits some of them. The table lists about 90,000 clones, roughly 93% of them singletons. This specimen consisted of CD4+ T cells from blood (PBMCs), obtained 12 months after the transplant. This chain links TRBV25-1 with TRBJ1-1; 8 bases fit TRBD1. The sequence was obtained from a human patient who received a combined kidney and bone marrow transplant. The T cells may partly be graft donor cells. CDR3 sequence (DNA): TGTGCCAGCATGGGGACAGGAGAGATCACTGAAGCTTTCTTT. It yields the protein CASMGTGEITEAFF.